The 19 T cell receptor beta chains listed next were all sequenced from one sample in a study of patients and donors after allogeneic stem cell transplantation (TCRdb year 2020). The library was obtained by RT-PCR. The sample was run on a NextSeq 550. The public reads were run again by TCRdb, first through fastp at Q25 and then through MiXCR, and only productive beta chains were kept. Each CDR3 protein appears once, grouped with its most common genes and DNA. A total of 80,000 to 90,000 distinct CDR3 sequences appear in this sample, around 48% of them only once. The ten largest make up 60% to 65% of the sample. The specimen sequenced was blood, either unsorted or a sorted T cell fraction (not recorded which). Receptors originate from a human donor who was either an allogeneic HSCT recipient or a stem cell or donor lymphocyte infusion donor (not recorded which). It is not recorded whose cells these are; they may come from a transplant donor.

The chain uses TRBV6-2 or TRBV6-3 and TRBJ1-6, with 7 nucleotides matching TRBD1. There are 16 residues in the CDR3. V trimming: 8 bases; J trimming: 8 bases; junction bases outside the gene matches: 15. CDR1 MNHEY and CDR2 SVGEGT come from the germline V gene. The CDR3 nucleotides are TGTGCCAGCGGACAATTCGGGGCGACAGGGTATTCACCCCTCCACTTT. Translated: CASGQFGATGYSPLHF.

This CDR3 is CASSEAGNEQFF. The CDR3, as DNA: TGTGCCAGCAGTGAAGCGGGCAATGAGCAGTTCTTC. This sequence joins TRBV2 and TRBJ2-1, with unresolved D. This CDR3 has 12 amino acids. The germline CDR1 and CDR2 sequences are SNHLY and FYNNEI. The V and J ends lost 0 bases and 6 bases respectively, with 3 bases between them. The variable domain in full, with the rest retrieved from reference TRBV2 and TRBJ2-1, is EPEVTQTPSHQVTQMGQEVILRCVPISNHLYFYWYRQILGQKVEFLVSFYNNEISEKSEIFDDQFSVERPDGSNFTLKIRSTKLEDSAMYFCASSEAGNEQFFGPGTRLTVL.

This clonotype showed up just a few times. The rearrangement links TRBV28 to TRBJ1-1, with D possibly TRBD1 on 5 matching bases. The CDR3 totals 15 residues. V shed 3 bases and J shed 5 bases, with 16 bases lying between them. The germline V gene encodes CDR1 MDHEN and CDR2 SYDVKM. CDR3 loop: CASSLAGRVNTEAFF. The CDR3 coding sequence is TGTGCCAGCAGTTTGGCGGGGCGGGTTAATACTGAAGCTTTCTTT.

This chain connects TRBV29-1 to TRBJ1-2, with 11 bases that match TRBD1. Germline CDR1 reads SQVTM; CDR2 reads ANQGSEA. CDR3 length: 14 amino acids. J gave up 4 bases and V 6 bases, and 7 bases lay outside the gene matches. CDR3 loop: CSVDGTGGSYGYTF. Written as DNA, the CDR3 is TGCAGCGTCGACGGGACAGGGGGAAGCTATGGCTACACCTTC.

The chain recombines TRBV5-1 with TRBJ2-1, with D possibly being TRBD1 (6 bases). V shed 0 bases and J shed 7 bases, with 11 bases lying between them. The CDR3 is 14 amino acids. Germline V lookup: CDR1 SGHRS, CDR2 YFSETQ. DNA for the CDR3: TGCGCCAGCAGCTTGGCAGGGGTGGTAAATGAGCAGTTCTTC. Protein: CASSLAGVVNEQFF.

The rearrangement uses TRBV9 and TRBJ1-1; the match to TRBD1 covers 7 bases. CDR1 and CDR2 (germline): SGDLS, YYNGEE. J lost 5 bases, V lost 2 bases, and 6 bases had no gene match. The CDR3 length is 14 residues. CDR3 in DNA: TGTGCCAGCAGCGTTGACAGGGCGGGAACTGAAGCTTTCTTT. Encoded protein: CASSVDRAGTEAFF.

The J gene is TRBJ1-5, the V gene TRBV5-1; D is possibly TRBD1 (5 bases). V shed 0 bases and J shed 7 bases, with 14 bases lying between them. The CDR3 has 15 amino acids. The germline V gene encodes CDR1 SGHRS and CDR2 YFSETQ. The CDR3 region has the DNA TGCGCCAGCAGCTTGGTGCCAGGGTCAGACCAGCCCCAGCATTTT. This translates into CASSLVPGSDQPQHF.

This clonotype was seen once. V usage is TRBV5-6 and J usage is TRBJ1-2; tentative D call: TRBD1 (5 bases). Trimming cost V 2 bases and J 3 bases, with 11 bases left between them. The CDR3 contains 14 residues. The germline V gene encodes CDR1 SGHDT and CDR2 YYEEEE. CDR3 in amino acids: CASSFQGPYYGYTF. The CDR3 DNA sequence: TGTGCCAGCAGCTTTCAGGGCCCCTACTATGGCTACACCTTC.

This chain links TRBV27 with TRBJ2-5; D gene uncertain. The length of the CDR3 is 13 residues. CDR1 is MNHEY and CDR2 is SMNVEV in the germline V gene (reference sequence). Trimming took off 5 bases at V and 3 bases at J, with 10 bases between the two ends. The chain's CDR3 is CASSPLAEETQYF. CDR3 nucleotides: TGTGCCAGCAGTCCCCTCGCTGAAGAGACCCAGTACTTC.

This clonotype was observed a few times. This chain joins TRBV20-1 and TRBJ1-2, with D tentatively TRBD1 (5 bases). The CDR3 consists of 12 residues. Trimming stripped 3 bases from V and 8 bases from J, with 13 bases between. Germline CDR1 and CDR2: DFQATT and SNEGSKA (reference sequence). CDR3 region: CSASIGAGGYTF. The CDR3 DNA reads as TGCAGTGCTAGTATAGGAGCAGGGGGCTACACCTTC.

The chain couples TRBV28 to TRBJ1-5; D is unclear. Germline V gives CDR1 MDHEN, CDR2 SYDVKM. Trimming took 4 bases from V and 4 from J, leaving 11 bases between them. The CDR3 runs 14 residues. CDR3 coding DNA: TGTGCCAGCAGTTCCGGGTTCTATAATCAGCCCCAGCATTTT. This translates into CASSSGFYNQPQHF. Full variable domain (missing parts from reference TRBV28 and TRBJ1-5): DVKVTQSSRYLVKRTGEKVFLECVQDMDHENMFWYRQDPGLGLRLIYFSYDVKMKEKGDIPEGYSVSREKKERFSLILESASTNQTSMYLCASSSGFYNQPQHFGDGTRLSIL.

This clonotype was seen more than once but under ten times. The V and J genes are TRBV4-1 and TRBJ1-1; D remains unclear. The germline V gene encodes CDR1 MGHRA and CDR2 YSYEKL. Trimming left V 1 base short and J 4 bases short, with 10 bases between. The CDR3 has 14 residues. The DNA for the CDR3 is TGCGCCAGCAGCCAAGTTGGGGATTTCACTGAAGCTTTCTTT. Translated: CASSQVGDFTEAFF.

The chain links TRBV5-1 to TRBJ1-1; unclear D gene. CDR3 length: 19 residues. Germline V gene lookup returns CDR1 SGHRS and CDR2 YFSETQ. Trimming left V 6 bases short and J 1 base short, with 28 bases between. Here the CDR3 reads CASTGLTSGIYLGNTEAFF. In DNA form, the CDR3 reads TGCGCCAGCACCGGGCTTACGTCGGGGATCTATCTGGGGAACACTGAAGCTTTCTTT.

This chain links TRBV6-5 with TRBJ1-5, with D unresolved. The CDR3 consists of 14 residues. Germline CDR1 and CDR2: MNHEY and SVGAGI. V was clipped by 0 bases and J by 7 bases, with 10 bases between them. For the CDR3, the DNA is TGTGCCAGCAGTTACTCGACGACCGCCCAGCCCCAGCATTTT. This codes for CASSYSTTAQPQHF.

This clonotype was counted between two and nine times. V and J are TRBV10-3 and TRBJ1-5; 7 bases map to TRBD1. Germline V lookup: CDR1 ENHRY, CDR2 SYGVKD. The junction had 4 bases not matched to a gene; V was cut back by 6 bases and J by 5 bases. The CDR3 has 13 residues. CDR3 sequence: CAIRGDRDQPQHF. In DNA, the CDR3 is TGTGCCATCAGGGGTGACAGGGATCAGCCCCAGCATTTT.

CDR3 nucleotides: TGCAGTGCTAGGGACCGGGACCGGAGGAATTCACCCCTCCACTTT. Its protein product is CSARDRDRRNSPLHF. The chain uses TRBV20-1 and TRBJ1-6; D is possibly TRBD1 (5 bases). The CDR3 covers 15 residues. The germline V gene encodes CDR1 DFQATT and CDR2 SNEGSKA (reference sequence). The V and J ends lost 3 bases and 7 bases respectively, with 16 bases between them.

To note about this clonotype: One junction end does not reproduce the germline sequence, and a read error may be involved. The CDR3 DNA sequence: TGCAGTGCTAGAGACCCCGACAGGGAAGAAAACACCATATCTTTT. The encoded protein is CSARDPDREENTISF. The chain employs TRBV20-1 and TRBJ1-3, with 7 bases identical to TRBD1. The CDR3 is 15 residues long. Germline CDR1 is DFQATT and CDR2 is SNEGSKA (reference sequence).

V and J are TRBV28 and TRBJ2-7, with 14 bases that match TRBD2. J was trimmed by 7 bases and V by 0 bases; bases with no gene match: 5. The CDR3 sequence is 16 residues long. The germline gives CDR1 MDHEN, CDR2 SYDVKM. In DNA form, the CDR3 reads TGTGCCAGCAGTTTATGGACTAGCGGGAGGGTGAGGGAGCAGTACTTC. This codes for CASSLWTSGRVREQYF.

The chain carries TRBV29-1 and TRBJ1-4, with D tentatively TRBD1 (6 bases). Per the germline V gene, CDR1 is SQVTM and CDR2 is ANQGSEA. This CDR3 has 15 amino acids. The germline V and J ends were trimmed by 4 bases and 3 bases, with 15 bases remaining between them. CDR3 region: CSVGQTGSANEKLFF. The CDR3, as DNA: TGCAGCGTTGGTCAGACAGGTTCGGCTAATGAAAAACTGTTTTTT.